The 2 T cell receptor beta chains presented below share a single source sample, sequenced in a study of brain T cells in children with intractable seizures. Here immunoSEQ multiplex PCR was the method, and the copy in TCRdb shows in-frame clones only, minus some. The sample has 7,500 to 8,000 clones, roughly 75% seen once; the top ten hold about 9%. Sequencing was limited to surgery cases with top T cell transcript signatures in brain tissue. The material was resected brain tissue, obtained at surgery. All receptors derive from a boy younger than two with tuberous sclerosis and intractable seizures.

The chain combines TRBV9 with TRBJ2-3, with D unresolved. With 1 base removed from V and 5 bases from J, the gap between germline ends came to 8 bases. Germline V CDR1 and CDR2: SGDLS, YYNGEE. This CDR3 comprises 13 residues. This CDR3 reads CASSVWVRDTQYF. The CDR3 DNA is TGTGCCAGCAGCGTATGGGTTAGAGATACGCAGTATTTT.

The chain links TRBV5-1 to TRBJ1-2; perhaps TRBD1 as D (6 bases). The length of the CDR3 is 15 residues. V dropped 0 bases and J dropped 7 bases, with 16 bases sitting between them. The V gene's germline CDR1 is SGHRS and CDR2 YFSETQ. CDR3 nucleotides: TGCGCCAGCAGCTTGGCCTGGGACACGGCCCCTGGCTACACCTTC. Amino acids: CASSLAWDTAPGYTF.